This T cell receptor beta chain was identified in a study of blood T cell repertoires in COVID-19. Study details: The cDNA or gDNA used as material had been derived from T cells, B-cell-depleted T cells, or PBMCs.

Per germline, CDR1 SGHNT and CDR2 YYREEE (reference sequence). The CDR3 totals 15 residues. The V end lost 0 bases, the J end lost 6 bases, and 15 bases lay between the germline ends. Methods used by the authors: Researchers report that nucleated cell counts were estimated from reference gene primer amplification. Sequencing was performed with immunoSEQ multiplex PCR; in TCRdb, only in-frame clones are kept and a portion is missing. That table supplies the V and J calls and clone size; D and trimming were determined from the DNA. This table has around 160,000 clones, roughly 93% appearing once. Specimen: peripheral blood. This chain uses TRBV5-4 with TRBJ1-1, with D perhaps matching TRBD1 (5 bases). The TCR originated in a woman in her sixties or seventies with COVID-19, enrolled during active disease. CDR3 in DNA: TGTGCCAGCAGCTTGGGGGGCCAGGGACTCGCTGAAGCTTTCTTT. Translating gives CASSLGGQGLAEAFF.